This record concerns one TCR beta chain sequence. Reverse transcription of about 0.5 to 1 ug RNA used random hexamers. TCR beta CDR3 was amplified by immunoSEQ multiplex PCR. This amplification extended across 54 Vbeta and 13 Jbeta segments. TCRdb reprocessed the immunoSEQ multiplex PCR reads via MiXCR and lists one record per CDR3 protein. The sample consists of over 95,000 distinct CDR3 sequences, 92% of them appearing once. CDR1 is GTSNPN and CDR2 is SVGIG in the germline V gene (reference sequence). CDR3 length: 19 amino acids. Trimming took off 1 base at V and 1 base at J, with 23 bases between the two ends. These data are taken from a study of CD8 T cells in Susac syndrome. Controls matched for sex and age were healthy donors. TEMRA cells were FACS-enriched, and CD8+ and CD4+ T cells were isolated negatively.

This clonotype originated in a human donor in good health. This chain links TRBV30 with TRBJ2-1; either TRBD1 or TRBD2 may fit D (5 bases each). Sequenced: CD8+ T cells from PBMCs. The CDR3: CAWSGRIDGTPRSYNEQFF. The CDR3, as DNA: TGTGCCTGGAGTGGCCGGATTGACGGGACCCCCAGATCCTACAATGAGCAGTTCTTC.